Listed below are T cell receptor beta chains from one sample, sequenced in a study of T cells after yellow fever vaccination. TCRdb ran MiXCR on the 5' RACE reads and lists one entry per CDR3 protein. Of over 250,000 distinct CDR3 sequences listed, over 4% were seen once; the top ten hold 20% to 25%. This specimen consisted of PBMCs, obtained 5 days after the yellow fever booster vaccination. These receptors originate from a man between 18 and 29 years old who received the YFV17D yellow fever vaccine. CDR3s leave out the opening cysteine and the closing phenylalanine or tryptophan. Each record gives: J gene, V gene, CDR3 protein.

>TRBJ1-1|TRBV9
ASSEQPGLNTEAF
>TRBJ2-1|TRBV7-2
ASSLVGAGSYNEQF
>TRBJ2-7|TRBV6-1
ASSETGTYEQY
>TRBJ1-1|TRBV9
ASSASRSGRDTEAF
>TRBJ2-5|TRBV4-3
ASSQDAGEGASEETQY
>TRBJ2-1|TRBV20-1
SALPTGGLRNEQF
>TRBJ2-6|TRBV13
ASKGRWDYRGSGANVLT
>TRBJ1-1|TRBV27
ASSLLGAAEIEAF
>TRBJ2-7|TRBV12-3/TRBV12-4
ASSNSGYEQY
>TRBJ2-2|TRBV30
AWIPQIWGRLNTGELF
>TRBJ2-3|TRBV7-7
ASSPTTLGTQY
>TRBJ1-1|TRBV7-2
ASSLGGAMVTEAF
>TRBJ1-4|TRBV12-3/TRBV12-4
ASSLRTTNEKLF
>TRBJ2-7|TRBV5-6
ASSLRTGMGEQY
>TRBJ1-2|TRBV5-6
ASSLRGNRGYT
>TRBJ2-5|TRBV7-2
ASSLGLETQY
>TRBJ1-2|TRBV5-1
ASSVGQVYGYT
>TRBJ2-1|TRBV4-2
ASSRGAVDNEQF
>TRBJ1-2|TRBV6-4
ASSARTGGYGYT
>TRBJ2-3|TRBV20-1
SATIGYTQY
>TRBJ1-1|TRBV19
ASSHRQAGAF
>TRBJ2-5|TRBV12-3/TRBV12-4
ASSPWTGGETQY
>TRBJ1-2|TRBV24-1
ATSDPGYYGYT
>TRBJ2-1|TRBV7-9
ASSPRPGLAGNEQF
>TRBJ2-5|TRBV29-1
SVEDGVTGTVETQY
>TRBJ1-2|TRBV6-5
ASRPPGQVSGGYT
>TRBJ2-7|TRBV20-1
SARARYEQY
>TRBJ1-1|TRBV2
ASSEGTEAF
>TRBJ1-5|TRBV13
DSCKNRRPIPAAPHQPQH
>TRBJ2-7|TRBV5-1
ASSLGAGDFNEQY
>TRBJ2-1|TRBV7-2
ASRFGGGNEQF
>TRBJ2-2|TRBV5-1
ASKSSGGTNTGELF
>TRBJ2-5|TRBV4-3
ASSYTRGGGETQY
>TRBJ2-5|TRBV27
ASSLARGSQETQY
>TRBJ2-1|TRBV7-9
ASSSGRLAGKSYNEQF
>TRBJ1-5|TRBV4-1
ASSQDSPREQPQH
>TRBJ1-2|TRBV7-2
ASSPGGQITGGYT
>TRBJ2-4|TRBV30
AWSKARGNIQY
>TRBJ2-2|TRBV9
ASSRPSGGTGELF
>TRBJ1-5|TRBV3-1
ASSQGGGSQPQH
>TRBJ2-2|TRBV5-1
ASSLALNTGELF
>TRBJ2-7|TRBV7-2
ASSLSGGGIHEQY
>TRBJ1-3|TRBV6-1
ASSEQGGNTIY
>TRBJ2-1|TRBV4-1
ASRRTGANEQF
>TRBJ1-5|TRBV7-2
ASSLGQGFNQPQH
>TRBJ2-1|TRBV6-1
ASSEASGLEQF
>TRBJ1-2|TRBV27
ASARAPQFYGYT
>TRBJ2-1|TRBV29-1
SVEVGQALSYNEQF
>TRBJ1-2|TRBV7-2
ASSLARQASGYGYT
>TRBJ1-4|TRBV6-5
ASSYSWGTTLGEKLF
>TRBJ1-1|TRBV6-2/TRBV6-3
ASSYTVMNTEAF
>TRBJ1-2|TRBV2
ASSEARTGRERGYT
>TRBJ2-5|TRBV7-2
ASSPLGLAGRQETQY
>TRBJ2-7|TRBV12-3/TRBV12-4
ASSSDWTGGITSYEQY
>TRBJ2-1|TRBV19
ASSGGLAGRSSYNEQF
>TRBJ2-7|TRBV11-2
ASSPNYEQY
>TRBJ2-1|TRBV20-1
SAPGDTYEQF
>TRBJ2-3|TRBV7-8
ASSSGGPISTDTQY
>TRBJ2-1|TRBV5-1
ASSSIRGPLYNEQF